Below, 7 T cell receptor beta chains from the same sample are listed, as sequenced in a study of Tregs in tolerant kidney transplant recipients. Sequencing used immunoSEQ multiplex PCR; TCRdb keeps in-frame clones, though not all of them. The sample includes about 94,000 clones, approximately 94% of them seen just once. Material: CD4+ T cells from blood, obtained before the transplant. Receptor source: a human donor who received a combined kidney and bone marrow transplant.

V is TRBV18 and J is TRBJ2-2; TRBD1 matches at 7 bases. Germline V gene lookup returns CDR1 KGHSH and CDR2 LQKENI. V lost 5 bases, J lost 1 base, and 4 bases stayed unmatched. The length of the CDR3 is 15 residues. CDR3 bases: TGTGCCAGCTCAGCAACAGGGGTGAACACCGGGGAGCTGTTTTTT. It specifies CASSATGVNTGELFF. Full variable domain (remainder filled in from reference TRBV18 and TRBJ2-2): NAGVMQNPRHLVRRRGQEARLRCSPMKGHSHVYWYRQLPEEGLKFMVYLQKENIIDESGMPKERFSAEFPKEGPSILRIQQVVRGDSAAYFCASSATGVNTGELFFGEGSRLTVL.

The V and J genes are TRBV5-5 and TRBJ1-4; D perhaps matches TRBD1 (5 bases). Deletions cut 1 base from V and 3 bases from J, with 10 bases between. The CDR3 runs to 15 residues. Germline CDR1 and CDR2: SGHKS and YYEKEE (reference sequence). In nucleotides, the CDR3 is TGTGCCAGCAGCTTGTTCAGGGATCCTAATGAAAAACTGTTTTTT. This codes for CASSLFRDPNEKLFF.

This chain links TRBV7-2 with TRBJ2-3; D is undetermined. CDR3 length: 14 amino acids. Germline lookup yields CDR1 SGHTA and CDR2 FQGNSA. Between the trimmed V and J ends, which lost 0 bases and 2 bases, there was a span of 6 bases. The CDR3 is CASSLAHYTDTQYF. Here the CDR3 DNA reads TGTGCCAGCAGCTTAGCGCACTACACAGATACGCAGTATTTT.

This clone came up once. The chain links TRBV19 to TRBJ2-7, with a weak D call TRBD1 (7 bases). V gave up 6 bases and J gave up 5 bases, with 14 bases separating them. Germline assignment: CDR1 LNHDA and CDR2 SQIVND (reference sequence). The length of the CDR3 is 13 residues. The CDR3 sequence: CASSPGGGNEQYF. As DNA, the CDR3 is TGTGCCAGTAGCCCTGGAGGGGGCAACGAGCAGTACTTC.

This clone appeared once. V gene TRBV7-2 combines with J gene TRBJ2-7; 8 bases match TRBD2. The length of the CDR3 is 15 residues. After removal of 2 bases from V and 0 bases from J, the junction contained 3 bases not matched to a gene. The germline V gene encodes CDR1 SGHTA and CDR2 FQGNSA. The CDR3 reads CASSLTSGSSYEQYF. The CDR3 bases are TGTGCCAGCAGCTTAACTAGCGGATCCTCCTACGAGCAGTACTTC.

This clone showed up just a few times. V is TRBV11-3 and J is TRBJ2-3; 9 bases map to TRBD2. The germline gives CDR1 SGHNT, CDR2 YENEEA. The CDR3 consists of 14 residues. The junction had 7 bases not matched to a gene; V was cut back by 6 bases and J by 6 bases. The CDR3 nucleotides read TGTGCCAGCAGTCGGACTAGCGTTTCGGATACGCAGTATTTT. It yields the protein CASSRTSVSDTQYF.

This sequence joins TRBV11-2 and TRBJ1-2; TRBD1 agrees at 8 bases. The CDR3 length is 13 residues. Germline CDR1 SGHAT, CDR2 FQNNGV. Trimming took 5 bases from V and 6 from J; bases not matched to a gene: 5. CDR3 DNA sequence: TGTGCCAGCAGCCATGGGACAGGTGATGGCTACACCTTC. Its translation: CASSHGTGDGYTF.